The 30 T cell receptor beta chains given below trace back to one sample, sequenced in a study of T cells in localized non-small cell lung cancer. TCRdb's table, derived via immunoSEQ multiplex PCR, lists solely in-frame clones and lacks some. Among around 64,000 clones, approximately 90% were seen once, and the ten largest hold 15% to 20%. The sequencing used peripheral blood, collected before any cancer treatment. These receptors originate from a man between 40 and 69 years old with stage I lung adenocarcinoma.

The chain recombines TRBV28 with TRBJ2-5; tentatively, D is TRBD1 or TRBD2 (7 bases each). The DNA end is a closer match to TRBJ2-7, so the J assignment may be wrong. The germline CDR1 and CDR2 sequences are MDHEN and SYDVKM. CDR3 length: 15 amino acids. The CDR3 DNA reads TGTGCCAGCAGTTTATCACCCAGGGGGGGCGGCGAGCAGTACTTC. As protein: CASSLSPRGGGEQYF.

This clone has a single count. This sequence joins TRBV28 and TRBJ1-1; 9 nucleotides align to TRBD1. The CDR3 has 13 amino acids. The germline V gene has CDR1 MDHEN and CDR2 SYDVKM. V lost 2 bases to trimming and J lost 6 bases; unmatched junction nucleotides: 1. CDR3 region: CASSLGQGSEAFF. DNA of the CDR3: TGTGCCAGCAGTTTAGGACAGGGGTCTGAAGCTTTCTTT.

The J gene is TRBJ2-1, the V gene TRBV7-2, with D possibly being TRBD2 (6 bases). The germline CDR1 and CDR2 sequences are SGHTA and FQGNSA. The CDR3 covers 15 residues. V was cut by 1 base and J by 7 bases, with 14 bases left in between. CDR3 sequence (DNA): TGTGCCAGCAGCTTAGTGACTAGGGTGGGGAATGAGCAGTTCTTC. Amino acids: CASSLVTRVGNEQFF.

The chain recombines TRBV7-9 with TRBJ2-7, with D unclear. Germline V gives CDR1 SEHNR, CDR2 FQNEAQ (reference sequence). The CDR3 spans 12 residues. V shed 5 bases and J shed 4 bases, with 9 bases lying between them. CDR3 residues: CASSKGNYEQYF. The CDR3 DNA follows: TGTGCCAGCAGCAAAGGGAATTACGAGCAGTACTTC.

The V and J genes are TRBV7-9 and TRBJ2-5; 10 bases map to TRBD1. This CDR3 has 18 amino acids. Per germline, CDR1 SEHNR and CDR2 FQNEAQ (reference sequence). V was pared by 5 bases and J by 2 bases, with 14 bases of the junction left unmatched. In nucleotides, the CDR3 is TGTGCCAGCAGCCCCGGGACAGGGGCGGGTTCTCGGCAAGAGACCCAGTACTTC. Translating gives CASSPGTGAGSRQETQYF.

The DNA for the CDR3 is TGCGCCAGCAGCAGGGAGGGACAGGGGACAGATACGCAGTATTTT. Amino acid sequence: CASSREGQGTDTQYF. The gene calls are TRBV5-1 and TRBJ2-3, with 10 bases that match TRBD1. The germline V gene has CDR1 SGHRS and CDR2 YFSETQ. The CDR3 has 15 residues. The V segment lost 4 bases and the J segment 3 bases; nucleotides outside the gene matches: 5. Supplemented by reference TRBV5-1 and TRBJ2-3, the full variable domain reads KAGVTQTPRYLIKTRGQQVTLSCSPISGHRSVSWYQQTPGQGLQFLFEYFSETQRNKGNFPGRFSGRQFSNSRSEMNVSTLELGDSALYLCASSREGQGTDTQYFGPGTRLTVL.

This clone was observed a handful of times. The chain combines TRBV18 with TRBJ1-3; D is unresolved. CDR1 and CDR2 from the germline V gene are KGHSH and LQKENI. Deletions cut 4 bases from V and 2 bases from J, with 9 bases between. The CDR3 covers 14 residues. CDR3 DNA sequence: TGTGCCAGCTCACTGGGTAAAGCTGGAAACACCATATATTTT. It is translated as CASSLGKAGNTIYF.

This chain uses TRBV18 with TRBJ1-5, with a tentative D call TRBD1 (6 bases). The CDR3 length is 16 residues. V shed 3 bases and J shed 9 bases, with 21 bases lying between them. CDR1 and CDR2 (germline): KGHSH, LQKENI. The CDR3 nucleotides are TGTGCCAGCTCACCTCAATCGGGACACCAAGCTTGGCCCCAGCATTTT. Translated: CASSPQSGHQAWPQHF.

V is TRBV19 and J is TRBJ2-1, with 8 bases fitting TRBD1. CDR3 length equals 13 residues. The junction had 2 bases not matched to a gene; V was cut back by 5 bases and J by 5 bases. CDR1 is LNHDA and CDR2 is SQIVND in the germline V gene (reference sequence). Written as DNA, the CDR3 is TGTGCCAGTAGTGGGACAGGTGACAATGAGCAGTTCTTC. Protein: CASSGTGDNEQFF.

This clone was found once. The genes are TRBV29-1 and TRBJ2-5; 9 bases fit TRBD1. Germline V CDR1 and CDR2: SQVTM, ANQGSEA. The CDR3 sequence is 11 residues long. The CDR3 spells CSVQGAETQYF. CDR3 nucleotides: TGCAGTGTACAGGGGGCGGAGACCCAGTACTTC.

The chain links TRBV9 to TRBJ2-3; the D is unclear. The CDR3 has 13 residues. V was cut by 2 bases and J by 4 bases, with 8 bases left in between. Germline V CDR1 and CDR2: SGDLS, YYNGEE. This CDR3 reads CASSVVAPDTQYF. The CDR3 DNA reads TGTGCCAGCAGCGTGGTAGCACCAGATACGCAGTATTTT.

On this clone itself: One end of the junction fails to match germline, which may point to a read error. CDR3 loop: CASSPIVNTGELFF. The CDR3 DNA follows: TGTGCTAGCAGCCCCATCGTGAACACCGGGGAGCTGTTTTTT. The rearrangement uses TRBV7-7 and TRBJ2-2; D remains unclear. Germline CDR1 is SSHAT and CDR2 is FNYEAQ (reference sequence). The CDR3 sequence is 14 residues long. The entire variable domain, with the rest obtained from reference TRBV7-7 and TRBJ2-2, is as follows: GAGVSQSPRYKVTKRGQDVTLRCDPISSHATLYWYQQALGQGPEFLTYFNYEAQPDKSGLPSDRFSAERPEGSISTLTIQRTEQRDSAMYRCASSPIVNTGELFFGEGSRLTVL.

J is TRBJ1-1 and V is TRBV25-1, with 7 bases fitting TRBD1. The CDR3 is 13 amino acids. V shed 5 bases, J shed 4 bases, and the junction held 4 bases outside the gene matches. Germline CDR1 MGHDK, CDR2 SYGVNS. The CDR3 nucleotides read TGTGCCAGCAGTTTTCCAGGGGGCACTGAAGCTTTCTTT. Residues: CASSFPGGTEAFF.

The chain couples TRBV4-1 to TRBJ2-1; 13 bases agree with TRBD2. This CDR3 region has 17 residues. Germline CDR1 is MGHRA and CDR2 is YSYEKL. Trimming removed 0 bases from V and 8 bases from J; junction bases left unmatched: 7. The CDR3 DNA reads as TGCGCCAGCAGCCAAGATTTACAACTAGCGGGAGGGTATGAGCAGTTCTTC. Protein sequence: CASSQDLQLAGGYEQFF.

This chain connects TRBV6-1 to TRBJ2-5; possibly TRBD1 for D (5 bases). The CDR3 contains 15 residues. Germline V gene sequence: CDR1 MNHNS, CDR2 SASEGT. With 2 bases removed from V and 4 bases from J, the gap between germline ends came to 14 bases. For the CDR3, the DNA is TGTGCCAGCAGTGAAATGGCAGGGTTCGGAGAGACCCAGTACTTC. This codes for CASSEMAGFGETQYF.

The chain carries TRBV10-2 and TRBJ2-5; 7 bases are a match to TRBD1. V lost 6 bases to trimming and J lost 4 bases; unmatched junction nucleotides: 5. The length of the CDR3 is 13 residues. Germline assignment: CDR1 WSHSY and CDR2 SAAADI. In DNA, the CDR3 is TGCGCCAGCAGCTCGGGACAGCGAGAGACCCAGTACTTC. Translated: CASSSGQRETQYF.

V gene TRBV9 combines with J gene TRBJ1-1, with D perhaps matching TRBD1 (5 bases). Germline loops: CDR1 SGDLS, CDR2 YYNGEE. The CDR3 loop spans 15 amino acids. Deletions cut 0 bases from V and 3 bases from J, with 12 bases between. The CDR3 nucleotides read TGTGCCAGCAGCGTAGCTGCAGGGTGGGACACTGAAGCTTTCTTT. It codes for CASSVAAGWDTEAFF.

The rearrangement links TRBV4-2 to TRBJ2-1, with 16 bases fitting TRBD2. The CDR3 covers 15 residues. The J segment lost 8 bases and the V segment lost 6 bases, leaving 4 bases of the junction unmatched. Germline V CDR1 and CDR2: LGHNA, YNFKEQ. CDR3 sequence: CASRTGTSGRDEQFF. CDR3 bases: TGTGCCAGCAGAACCGGGACTAGCGGGAGGGATGAGCAGTTCTTC.

V gene TRBV28 combines with J gene TRBJ2-7, with 7 positions matching TRBD2. This CDR3 comprises 14 residues. J lost 0 bases, V lost 7 bases, and 6 bases had no gene match. Per the germline V gene, CDR1 is MDHEN and CDR2 is SYDVKM. CDR3 sequence: CASILGGGSYEQYF. CDR3 bases: TGTGCCAGCATCTTGGGGGGGGGCTCCTACGAGCAGTACTTC.

The genes are TRBV6-5 and TRBJ2-7; D is perhaps TRBD1 (6 bases). The V gene's germline CDR1 is MNHEY and CDR2 SVGAGI. The CDR3 loop spans 15 amino acids. Trimming took off 4 bases at V and 6 bases at J, with 19 bases between the two ends. CDR3 sequence (DNA): TGTGCCAGCAGTTCCGCCGGGACACCCTCCCCCGAGCAGTACTTC. Residues: CASSSAGTPSPEQYF.

V and J are TRBV10-1 and TRBJ2-7; 7 positions agree with TRBD1. V lost 1 base, J lost 2 bases, and 5 bases stayed unmatched. The length of the CDR3 is 15 residues. CDR1 is WNHNN, CDR2 SYGVQD, per germline (reference sequence). In DNA, the CDR3 is TGCGCCAGCAGTGAGTTAGGGGGCTACCCCTACGAGCAGTACTTC. Translated: CASSELGGYPYEQYF.

This sequence joins TRBV11-2 and TRBJ2-7; D assignment may be TRBD1 or TRBD2 (5 bases each). The germline CDR1 and CDR2 sequences are SGHAT and FQNNGV. This CDR3 is 14 amino acids long. The V end was cut by 1 base, the J end by 4 bases, with 11 bases between. CDR3 nucleotides: TGTGCCAGCAGCTTAGGGGACGCCTATTACGAGCAGTACTTC. This gives the protein CASSLGDAYYEQYF.

The sample holds one count of this clone. CDR3 sequence: CATSRALTPGDEKLFF. CDR3 nucleotide sequence: TGTGCCACCAGCAGAGCCTTGACCCCCGGGGATGAAAAACTGTTTTTT. V is TRBV15 and J is TRBJ1-4; no reliable D call. V was shortened by 1 base and J by 6 bases, with 15 bases between the two germline ends. In germline, CDR1 is LNHNV, CDR2 YYDKDF (reference sequence). This CDR3 has 16 amino acids. The variable domain in full, completed from reference TRBV15 and TRBJ1-4, reads DAMVIQNPRYQVTQFGKPVTLSCSQTLNHNVMYWYQQKSSQAPKLLFHYYDKDFNNEADTPDNFQSRRPNTSFCFLDIRSPGLGDTAMYLCATSRALTPGDEKLFFGSGTQLSVL.

This clone was picked up a small number of times. J is TRBJ2-5 and V is TRBV7-2; TRBD1 is a possible D gene (7 bases). V was trimmed by 8 bases and J by 4 bases, leaving 8 bases between them. The CDR3 is made up of 11 amino acids. Germline V gene data show CDR1 as SGHTA and CDR2 as FQGNSA. CDR3 in amino acids: CASQGGETQYF. The CDR3 nucleotides read TGTGCCAGCCAGGGGGGAGAGACCCAGTACTTC.

The genes are TRBV5-1 and TRBJ2-2; 9 positions match TRBD2. Per the germline V gene, CDR1 is SGHRS and CDR2 is YFSETQ. The CDR3 totals 16 residues. J lost 5 bases, V lost 0 bases, and 5 bases had no gene match. The CDR3 DNA is TGCGCCAGCAGCTTGGAGGCGGGAGGGAGGACCGGGGAGCTGTTTTTT. It translates to CASSLEAGGRTGELFF.

The chain joins TRBV15 to TRBJ2-7; D possibly matches TRBD1 or TRBD2 (6 bases each). The V gene's germline CDR1 is LNHNV and CDR2 YYDKDF (reference sequence). This CDR3 is built from 13 residues. The ends were cut back, 11 bases at V and 5 bases at J, with 19 bases in the middle. The CDR3 loop is CAAGEEEGDEQYF. The CDR3 DNA is TGTGCCGCAGGGGAAGAGGAGGGCGACGAGCAGTACTTC. Using reference TRBV15 and TRBJ2-7 for the parts outside the CDR3, the full variable domain is DAMVIQNPRYQVTQFGKPVTLSCSQTLNHNVMYWYQQKSSQAPKLLFHYYDKDFNNEADTPDNFQSRRPNTSFCFLDIRSPGLGDTAMYLCAAGEEEGDEQYFGPGTRLTVT.

The V gene is TRBV30, the J gene TRBJ1-3; possibly TRBD1 for D (5 bases). Trimming cost V 0 bases and J 7 bases, with 16 bases left between them. The CDR3 is 15 amino acids. Germline loops: CDR1 GTSNPN, CDR2 SVGIG (reference sequence). The CDR3 coding sequence is TGTGCCTGGAGTGTAGGGTCGCTTGAGGGGAACACCATATATTTT. Protein sequence: CAWSVGSLEGNTIYF.

This rearrangement joins TRBV7-6 to TRBJ2-7; 12 bases line up with TRBD2. V shed 5 bases and J 0 bases; nucleotides not matched to a gene: 5. This CDR3 is 16 amino acids long. The germline CDR1 and CDR2 sequences are SGHVS and FNYEAQ. The CDR3 spells CASSLGLAGSSYEQYF. In DNA, the CDR3 is TGTGCCAGCAGCCTTGGACTAGCGGGGAGCTCCTACGAGCAGTACTTC.

This chain joins TRBV28 and TRBJ2-1, with no clear D. This CDR3 comprises 11 residues. Per germline, CDR1 MDHEN and CDR2 SYDVKM. Trimming removed 7 bases from V and 13 bases from J, with 14 bases in between. As DNA, the CDR3 is TGTGCCAGCACCATTGGGGTTGCACAGTTCTTC. It codes for CASTIGVAQFF.

The chain is built from TRBV15 and TRBJ2-2; D unresolved. The germline V and J ends were trimmed by 0 bases and 6 bases, with 11 bases remaining between them. CDR3 length: 15 amino acids. From germline, CDR1 is LNHNV and CDR2 YYDKDF (reference sequence). CDR3 amino acids: CATSRDRSVPGELFF. Written as DNA, the CDR3 is TGTGCCACCAGCAGAGATCGATCGGTCCCCGGGGAGCTGTTTTTT.